Presented here are 15 T cell receptor beta chains from one specimen sequenced in a study of OX40 agonist ivuxolimab in advanced cancers. The library was generated by the immunoSEQ multiplex PCR assay. TCRdb limited this immuneACCESS table to in-frame rearrangements with V and J called. A share of clones is missing; checked studies link under half to unresolved V genes, and the rest is unexplained. The sample includes 42,000 or so clones, with approximately 88% observed a single time. The biggest ten clones account for around 16% of the sample. The sample here was CD4+ or CD8+ T cells sorted from blood, taken in a trial of the OX40 agonist ivuxolimab. All receptors come from an adult with an advanced solid tumor such as melanoma, head and neck, liver or kidney cancer.

This clone was detected a few times. The chain employs TRBV6-5 and TRBJ2-1, with D maybe TRBD1 (6 bases). Looked up from germline, CDR1 is MNHEY and CDR2 is SVGAGI. V was trimmed by 4 bases and J by 4 bases, leaving 17 bases between them. This CDR3 region has 16 residues. The CDR3 DNA sequence: TGTGCCAGCAGTTTCTCACAGGGCTCCTTATACAATGAGCAGTTCTTC. Translating gives CASSFSQGSLYNEQFF.

This clone is a singleton in its sample. The CDR3 is CASNVLRGSYNEQFF. The CDR3 bases are TGCGCCAGCAACGTCCTTCGGGGCTCCTACAATGAGCAGTTCTTC. V is TRBV10-2 and J is TRBJ2-1, with a tentative D call TRBD2 (5 bases). Trimming removed 7 bases from V and 0 bases from J, with 13 bases in between. In germline, CDR1 is WSHSY, CDR2 SAAADI. This CDR3 comprises 15 residues.

The chain is built from TRBV29-1 and TRBJ1-2; D unresolved. This CDR3 spans 15 amino acids. V was trimmed by 0 bases and J by 1 base, leaving 12 bases between them. Germline CDR1 SQVTM, CDR2 ANQGSEA. CDR3 bases: TGCAGCGTTGAAGATCTTGACCGGATTAACTATGGCTACACCTTC. Translated: CSVEDLDRINYGYTF.

V usage is TRBV19 and J usage is TRBJ2-7, with TRBD2 matching over 12 bases. This CDR3 is 18 amino acids long. The V gene end was trimmed by 3 bases and the J gene end by 2 bases; junction bases not matched to a gene: 11. The V gene's germline CDR1 is LNHDA and CDR2 SQIVND (reference sequence). Here the CDR3 DNA reads TGTGCCAGTAGTATTGTGGCTAGCGGGAGGGATTTAACCTACGAGCAGTACTTC. It yields the protein CASSIVASGRDLTYEQYF.

The chain carries TRBV27 and TRBJ2-7; D remains unclear. Between the trimmed V and J ends, which lost 3 bases and 2 bases, there was a span of 8 bases. CDR3 length: 13 amino acids. CDR1 is MNHEY, CDR2 SMNVEV, per germline (reference sequence). For the CDR3, the DNA is TGTGCCAGCAGTTTTCAGAGAGCCTACGAGCAGTACTTC. Translated: CASSFQRAYEQYF.

V gene TRBV5-1 combines with J gene TRBJ1-2; D possibly corresponds to TRBD1 (6 bases). V shed 5 bases and J shed 2 bases, with 13 bases lying between them. Germline assignment: CDR1 SGHRS and CDR2 YFSETQ. The CDR3 extends over 14 amino acids. The CDR3 spells CASRPTGLNYGYTF. DNA for the CDR3: TGCGCCAGCAGGCCGACAGGCCTAAACTATGGCTACACCTTC.

The chain links TRBV19 to TRBJ1-2, with D possibly being TRBD1 (6 bases). The CDR3 spans 15 residues. Germline CDR1 and CDR2: LNHDA and SQIVND (reference sequence). V was clipped by 5 bases and J by 4 bases, with 17 bases between them. DNA for the CDR3: TGTGCCAGTAGTCCCAACAGGGTCCTTCCCTATGGCTACACCTTC. It specifies CASSPNRVLPYGYTF.

The chain links TRBV27 to TRBJ2-7; possibly TRBD1 for D (6 bases). V was trimmed by 7 bases and J by 0 bases, leaving 16 bases between them. This CDR3 region has 15 residues. CDR1 and CDR2 (germline): MNHEY, SMNVEV (reference sequence). The CDR3 DNA sequence: TGTGCCAGCACTCCCTGGGGGCCGAGCTCCTACGAGCAGTACTTC. Its translation is CASTPWGPSSYEQYF.

The J gene is TRBJ2-3, the V gene TRBV7-3, with 9 bases identical to TRBD2. The germline V gene has CDR1 SGHTA and CDR2 FQGTGA. The V gene end was trimmed by 5 bases and the J gene end by 5 bases; junction bases not matched to a gene: 8. This CDR3 has 15 amino acids. The CDR3 loop is CASSISGGSQDTQYF. CDR3 bases: TGTGCCAGCAGCATTAGCGGGGGAAGTCAAGATACGCAGTATTTT.

This clone showed up just once. The CDR3 DNA follows: TGTGCCCTGGGAGGCTCCCAGTACTTC. Translated, it gives CALGGSQYF. This chain uses TRBV5-5 with TRBJ2-7, with D perhaps TRBD2 (6 bases). CDR3 length: 9 residues. CDR1 is SGHKS, CDR2 YYEKEE, per germline (reference sequence). V was trimmed by 10 bases and J by 10 bases, leaving 12 bases between them.

This clone was counted a few times. This chain connects TRBV4-1 to TRBJ1-5; TRBD1 might be the D (5 bases). The CDR3 extends over 15 amino acids. Germline V gene sequence: CDR1 MGHRA, CDR2 YSYEKL. The V gene lost 0 bases and the J gene lost 4 bases, with 10 bases spanning the gap. The CDR3 coding sequence is TGCGCCAGCAGCCAAGAAGAGCAGGGTAATCAGCCCCAGCATTTT. Encoded protein: CASSQEEQGNQPQHF.

This chain connects TRBV30 to TRBJ2-7; 8 bases fit TRBD1. V was clipped by 8 bases and J by 5 bases; unmatched bases: 11. Looked up from germline, CDR1 is GTSNPN and CDR2 is SVGIG (reference sequence). The CDR3 length is 13 residues. The CDR3: CAGQTGTGDEQYF. DNA for the CDR3: TGTGCCGGTCAAACCGGGACAGGCGACGAGCAGTACTTC.

V usage is TRBV6-5 and J usage is TRBJ2-5; the D is unclear. The V gene lost 2 bases and the J gene lost 4 bases, with 8 bases spanning the gap. CDR3 length equals 13 residues. CDR1 is MNHEY and CDR2 is SVGAGI in the germline V gene. Here the CDR3 reads CASSYVGVETQYF. Here the CDR3 DNA reads TGTGCCAGCAGTTACGTTGGGGTAGAGACCCAGTACTTC.

The V call is TRBV28, the J call TRBJ1-5; D not resolved. Germline V CDR1 and CDR2: MDHEN, SYDVKM. Trimming removed 1 base at V and 7 bases at J, with 23 bases between. The CDR3 is 18 residues long. The DNA for the CDR3 is TGTGCCAGCAGTTTATATGAGAGGGCGGGGAGGTTTGGCCAGCCCCAGCATTTT. It specifies CASSLYERAGRFGQPQHF.

This clone was detected only a few times. The chain couples TRBV28 to TRBJ2-7; D ambiguous. CDR1 MDHEN and CDR2 SYDVKM come from the germline V gene. CDR3 length: 11 amino acids. The V and J ends lost 3 bases and 6 bases respectively, with 6 bases between them. The CDR3 sequence is CASSFSPEQYF. The DNA of the CDR3 is TGTGCCAGCAGTTTTTCGCCCGAGCAGTACTTC. Combining the CDR3 with reference TRBV28 and TRBJ2-7 gives the whole variable domain DVKVTQSSRYLVKRTGEKVFLECVQDMDHENMFWYRQDPGLGLRLIYFSYDVKMKEKGDIPEGYSVSREKKERFSLILESASTNQTSMYLCASSFSPEQYFGPGTRLTVT.